This is a list of T cell receptor beta chains from one sample in a study of Ad26.COV2.S vaccination and SARS-CoV-2 variants. Clones were sequenced by immunoSEQ multiplex PCR, and TCRdb holds only the in-frame ones, with some missing. The table has roughly 380,000 clones, approximately 81% seen once; the top ten hold 3.3%. This specimen consisted of peripheral blood, obtained in a trial of Ad26.COV2.S vaccine versus placebo. Receptors were obtained from a person aged 18-60 years who received the Ad26.COV2.S COVID-19 vaccine or a placebo. The CDR3 runs from the conserved cysteine through the conserved F or W. A D gene is named only where the DNA matches it firmly. Clone size appears in some rows only: once, few, many, or a class for an expanded clone.

cdr3_nt: TGTGCCAGCAGCCAGACCATAAGCTACGAGCAGTACTTC
cdr3_aa: CASSQTISYEQYF
d_call: .
j_call: TRBJ2-7
v_call: TRBV14
clone_size: .

cdr3_nt: TGTGCCTGGAGCTTGCCTAGGTGGGCCGGGGAGCTGTTTTTT
cdr3_aa: CAWSLPRWAGELFF
d_call: .
j_call: TRBJ2-2
v_call: TRBV30
clone_size: .

cdr3_nt: TGCGCCAGCAGCCAAGATACGAGAGGGCCCTCTTACGAGCAGTACTTC
cdr3_aa: CASSQDTRGPSYEQYF
d_call: .
j_call: TRBJ2-7
v_call: TRBV4-3
clone_size: .

cdr3_nt: TGTGCCAGCAGCACCAGACAGGGGCCCTCGCTAGCGGGATTCGCAGATACGCAGTATTTT
cdr3_aa: CASSTRQGPSLAGFADTQYF
d_call: .
j_call: TRBJ2-3
v_call: TRBV11-3
clone_size: .

cdr3_nt: TGTGCCAGCAGGAAGGGCGACTGGGACACTGAAGCTTTCTTT
cdr3_aa: CASRKGDWDTEAFF
d_call: .
j_call: TRBJ1-1
v_call: TRBV2
clone_size: .

cdr3_nt: TGTGCCAGCAGCCCCCTATTGGCGGGTGGAGCTTTCTTT
cdr3_aa: CASSPLLAGGAFF
d_call: .
j_call: TRBJ1-1
v_call: TRBV7-8
clone_size: .

cdr3_nt: TGTGCCAGCAGCGACAGCAGACTAGCGGGAGGGCCTTCCAATGAGCAGTTCTTC
cdr3_aa: CASSDSRLAGGPSNEQFF
d_call: TRBD2
j_call: TRBJ2-1
v_call: TRBV5-4
clone_size: few

cdr3_nt: TGCGCCAGCAGCCAAGATGGCAGGGATGCCTATGGCTACACCTTC
cdr3_aa: CASSQDGRDAYGYTF
d_call: .
j_call: TRBJ1-2
v_call: TRBV4-3
clone_size: .

cdr3_nt: TGCGCCAGCAGCCAAGGACTAGCGGCGGGAGAGACCCAGTACTTC
cdr3_aa: CASSQGLAAGETQYF
d_call: TRBD2
j_call: TRBJ2-5
v_call: TRBV4-3
clone_size: .

cdr3_nt: TGTGCCAGTAGTATTGGAGGGGCCTACAATGAGCAGTTCTTC
cdr3_aa: CASSIGGAYNEQFF
d_call: .
j_call: TRBJ2-1
v_call: TRBV19
clone_size: .

cdr3_nt: TGCGCCAGCAGCCAGACAGGGGCCAACTACGAGCAGTACTTC
cdr3_aa: CASSQTGANYEQYF
d_call: TRBD1
j_call: TRBJ2-7
v_call: TRBV5-1
clone_size: .

cdr3_nt: TGTGCCAGCAGTTTCACGTCAGGGGTTGGGAACATTCAGTACTTC
cdr3_aa: CASSFTSGVGNIQYF
d_call: .
j_call: TRBJ2-4
v_call: TRBV27
clone_size: .

cdr3_nt: TGTGCCAGCAGTTCAGGGTCCTACGAGCAGTACTTC
cdr3_aa: CASSSGSYEQYF
d_call: .
j_call: TRBJ2-7
v_call: TRBV6-6
clone_size: few

cdr3_nt: TGTGCCAGCTCACCCTCTAGGGGTCACACTGAAGCTTTCTTT
cdr3_aa: CASSPSRGHTEAFF
d_call: .
j_call: TRBJ1-1
v_call: TRBV18
clone_size: .

cdr3_nt: TGTGCCAGCAGCCCACAGAAAATCCCCGGGGTTCACGAGCAGTACTTC
cdr3_aa: CASSPQKIPGVHEQYF
d_call: .
j_call: TRBJ2-7
v_call: TRBV6-2/TRBV6-3
clone_size: .

cdr3_nt: TGCGCCAGCAGCCCGGCTCAGGGAGGGTACGAGCAGTACTTC
cdr3_aa: CASSPAQGGYEQYF
d_call: TRBD2
j_call: TRBJ2-7
v_call: TRBV5-1
clone_size: .

cdr3_nt: TGTGCCTGGAAGCAGACTAGCGGGGGCACAGATACGCAGTATTTT
cdr3_aa: CAWKQTSGGTDTQYF
d_call: TRBD2
j_call: TRBJ2-3
v_call: TRBV30
clone_size: once

cdr3_nt: TGTGCCAGCAGCTTAGGTGGGATTAACACCGGGGAGCTGTTTTTT
cdr3_aa: CASSLGGINTGELFF
d_call: .
j_call: TRBJ2-2
v_call: TRBV7-2
clone_size: once

cdr3_nt: TGTGCCAGCAGCTTACAAGGCTTCTATAATTCACCCCTCCACTTT
cdr3_aa: CASSLQGFYNSPLHF
d_call: .
j_call: TRBJ1-6
v_call: TRBV7-2
clone_size: .

cdr3_nt: TGTGTCAGAAGCAAGGGCCCCCCACGGAAATACGAGCAGTACTTC
cdr3_aa: CVRSKGPPRKYEQYF
d_call: .
j_call: TRBJ2-7
v_call: TRBV7-5
clone_size: .

cdr3_nt: TGTGCCAGCAGCTTAAGGGGACAAGAGACCCAGTACTTC
cdr3_aa: CASSLRGQETQYF
d_call: .
j_call: TRBJ2-5
v_call: TRBV7-9
clone_size: .

cdr3_nt: TGTGCCAGCAGCGTAGAGGGACAGACCTACGAGCAGTACTTC
cdr3_aa: CASSVEGQTYEQYF
d_call: TRBD1
j_call: TRBJ2-7
v_call: TRBV9
clone_size: few

cdr3_nt: TGTGCCAGCAGTTATTCCGGGACAGGGGGTGGCGAGACCCAGTACTTC
cdr3_aa: CASSYSGTGGGETQYF
d_call: TRBD1
j_call: TRBJ2-5
v_call: TRBV7-9
clone_size: once

cdr3_nt: TGTGCCAGCAGCTTATACAGGGGGCTTGGCACCGGGGAGCTGTTTTTT
cdr3_aa: CASSLYRGLGTGELFF
d_call: TRBD1
j_call: TRBJ2-2
v_call: TRBV7-9
clone_size: .

cdr3_nt: TGTGCCAGCAGCGAACGCGACAGGGCGGGCAATCAGCCCCAGCATTTT
cdr3_aa: CASSERDRAGNQPQHF
d_call: TRBD1
j_call: TRBJ1-5
v_call: TRBV6-2/TRBV6-3
clone_size: .

cdr3_nt: TGTGCCAGCAGCTTAGAGGGACATCCCCTCACTGAAGCTTTCTTT
cdr3_aa: CASSLEGHPLTEAFF
d_call: .
j_call: TRBJ1-1
v_call: TRBV7-8
clone_size: .

cdr3_nt: TGTGCCAGCAGTGTCCTAGCGGGAGGGAACTACGAGCAGTACTTC
cdr3_aa: CASSVLAGGNYEQYF
d_call: TRBD2
j_call: TRBJ2-7
v_call: TRBV27
clone_size: once

cdr3_nt: TGTGCCAGCAGTTTATCGAGGCCTAGCGGTGTTTACGAGCAGTACTTC
cdr3_aa: CASSLSRPSGVYEQYF
d_call: TRBD2
j_call: TRBJ2-7
v_call: TRBV27
clone_size: .

cdr3_nt: TGTGCCAGTAGCCTAGGATTAGCGGCGATAGGCACCGGGGAGCTGTTTTTT
cdr3_aa: CASSLGLAAIGTGELFF
d_call: .
j_call: TRBJ2-2
v_call: TRBV19
clone_size: .

cdr3_nt: TGTGCCAGCAGCTACCGCGGGACAGGTGAAAAACTGTTTTTT
cdr3_aa: CASSYRGTGEKLFF
d_call: TRBD1
j_call: TRBJ1-4
v_call: TRBV7-9
clone_size: .

cdr3_nt: TGCGCCAGCAGCGGTGGGGCACGGGGCCAGCCCCAGCATTTT
cdr3_aa: CASSGGARGQPQHF
d_call: .
j_call: TRBJ1-5
v_call: TRBV5-1
clone_size: .

cdr3_nt: TGTGCCAGCTCACCAAGGGACGGAGAGAACACTGAAGCTTTCTTT
cdr3_aa: CASSPRDGENTEAFF
d_call: .
j_call: TRBJ1-1
v_call: TRBV18
clone_size: .

cdr3_nt: TGTGCCAGTGGGCGGACAGGACTAGCCAAAAACATTCAGTACTTC
cdr3_aa: CASGRTGLAKNIQYF
d_call: TRBD1
j_call: TRBJ2-4
v_call: TRBV19
clone_size: .

cdr3_nt: TGTGCCAGCAGCTTATCTCTGCTAGCGGAGATCTACGAGCAGTACTTC
cdr3_aa: CASSLSLLAEIYEQYF
d_call: TRBD2
j_call: TRBJ2-7
v_call: TRBV11-2
clone_size: .

cdr3_nt: TGTGCCAGCAGTTCTCTAGCGGGTGCCTACAATGAGCAGTTCTTC
cdr3_aa: CASSSLAGAYNEQFF
d_call: TRBD2
j_call: TRBJ2-1
v_call: TRBV6-5
clone_size: .

cdr3_nt: TGCGCCAGCAGCCGTTTACAGGGGAACCCAGAGACCCAGTACTTC
cdr3_aa: CASSRLQGNPETQYF
d_call: TRBD1
j_call: TRBJ2-5
v_call: TRBV4-1
clone_size: few

cdr3_nt: TGTGCCAGCAGCTTAGGGGAGGCGCGCTGGGCCGAGCAGTACTTC
cdr3_aa: CASSLGEARWAEQYF
d_call: .
j_call: TRBJ2-7
v_call: TRBV11-2
clone_size: .

cdr3_nt: TGTGCCAGCAGTTACTTTACTAGCGGGGGGGCCTATGAGCAGTTCTTC
cdr3_aa: CASSYFTSGGAYEQFF
d_call: TRBD2
j_call: TRBJ2-1
v_call: TRBV6-5
clone_size: .

cdr3_nt: TGTGCCAGTAGTCCCGGACACTTACAGGGGGCCGGGGAGACCCAGTACTTC
cdr3_aa: CASSPGHLQGAGETQYF
d_call: TRBD1
j_call: TRBJ2-5
v_call: TRBV19
clone_size: once

cdr3_nt: TGTGCCAGCTCACCCCGTAGAGGCCAGGAAAATGAAAAACTGTTTTTT
cdr3_aa: CASSPRRGQENEKLFF
d_call: .
j_call: TRBJ1-4
v_call: TRBV18
clone_size: .

cdr3_nt: TGTGCCAGCGGATACACTAGGGTCGGGCAGTACTTC
cdr3_aa: CASGYTRVGQYF
d_call: .
j_call: TRBJ2-7
v_call: TRBV27
clone_size: .

cdr3_nt: TGTGCCAGCAGTGTTCTGGCGGGTCACACTAGCACAGATACGCAGTATTTT
cdr3_aa: CASSVLAGHTSTDTQYF
d_call: .
j_call: TRBJ2-3
v_call: TRBV2
clone_size: few

cdr3_nt: TGTGCCAGCAGCCCAGCAGGACTAGCGGTTTACGAGCAGTACTTC
cdr3_aa: CASSPAGLAVYEQYF
d_call: TRBD2
j_call: TRBJ2-7
v_call: TRBV5-6
clone_size: .

cdr3_nt: TGTGCCAGCAGCTTTTTAGCGCCTCAAGAGACCCAGTACTTC
cdr3_aa: CASSFLAPQETQYF
d_call: .
j_call: TRBJ2-5
v_call: TRBV5-6
clone_size: .

cdr3_nt: TGTGCCAGCTCACCACCGGGGGGGGCTCGGTACGAGCAGTACTTC
cdr3_aa: CASSPPGGARYEQYF
d_call: .
j_call: TRBJ2-7
v_call: TRBV18
clone_size: .

cdr3_nt: TGTGCCAGCAGATCCGGGACTAGCGGGGGGATCGGGGAGCTGTTTTTT
cdr3_aa: CASRSGTSGGIGELFF
d_call: TRBD2
j_call: TRBJ2-2
v_call: TRBV2
clone_size: .

cdr3_nt: TGTGCCAGCAGCCCTCAAACAGGGAATCAGCCCCAGCATTTT
cdr3_aa: CASSPQTGNQPQHF
d_call: .
j_call: TRBJ1-5
v_call: TRBV7-2
clone_size: .